The next 19 T cell receptor beta chains were all read from a single sample in a study of control samples from healthy donors and cancer patients. Using immunoSEQ multiplex PCR, the repertoire was profiled, and TCRdb retains in-frame clones only, with some absent. The table records around 70,000 clones, about 94% of them present only once. The material sequenced was blood. The source is a woman aged 25 to 45 in good health.

The gene calls are TRBV7-3 and TRBJ2-1; a weak D match, TRBD2 (7 bases). This CDR3 is 14 amino acids long. Germline CDR1 reads SGHTA; CDR2 reads FQGTGA. V lost 4 bases and J lost 5, with 12 bases in between. In nucleotides, the CDR3 is TGTGCCAGCAGCTGGGGGGGGCCCAACAATGAGCAGTTCTTC. Its protein product is CASSWGGPNNEQFF.

This chain uses TRBV5-1 with TRBJ1-6, with 9 bases lining up with TRBD1. Trimming cost V 3 bases and J 9 bases; bases outside gene matches: 7. The V gene's germline CDR1 is SGHRS and CDR2 YFSETQ. The CDR3 is 15 residues long. This CDR3 is CASSSGQGQRSPLHF. The CDR3 nucleotides are TGCGCCAGCAGCTCGGGACAGGGTCAGCGTTCACCCCTCCACTTT.

This chain joins TRBV10-1 and TRBJ2-3, with a weak D call TRBD1 (5 bases). Germline CDR1 WNHNN, CDR2 SYGVQD (reference sequence). The V gene lost 1 base and the J gene lost 3 bases, with 14 bases spanning the gap. The CDR3 loop spans 16 amino acids. This chain's CDR3 is CASSEYRFQGTDTQYF. The CDR3 DNA reads TGCGCCAGCAGTGAGTATAGGTTTCAGGGAACAGATACGCAGTATTTT.

This chain joins TRBV20-1 and TRBJ1-6, with D hard to call. Trimming shortened V by 3 bases and J by 6 bases, and 6 bases separated the two germline ends. Germline lookup yields CDR1 DFQATT and CDR2 SNEGSKA (reference sequence). CDR3 size: 12 residues. CDR3 region: CSASFANSPLHF. The CDR3 nucleotides read TGCAGTGCTAGTTTCGCTAATTCACCCCTCCACTTT.

The chain recombines TRBV5-6 with TRBJ1-1; no definite D call. The CDR3 runs to 12 residues. Germline-derived CDR1 and CDR2 are SGHDT and YYEEEE. V lost 5 bases and J lost 3, with 8 bases in between. The CDR3 DNA follows: TGTGCCAGCAGGACGTCGCACACTGAAGCTTTCTTT. Its protein is CASRTSHTEAFF. Variable domain in full (rest from reference TRBV5-6 and TRBJ1-1): DAGVTQSPTHLIKTRGQQVTLRCSPKSGHDTVSWYQQALGQGPQFIFQYYEEEERQRGNFPDRFSGHQFPNYSSELNVNALLLGDSALYLCASRTSHTEAFFGQGTRLTVV.

The count of this clone is one. The V call is TRBV18, the J call TRBJ1-4; 9 bases match TRBD1. The CDR3 consists of 15 residues. The ends lost 0 bases at V and 8 bases at J; junction bases unmatched: 4. Germline CDR1 and CDR2: KGHSH and LQKENI. The CDR3 DNA reads as TGTGCCAGCTCACCACCCGGGACAGGGCGGGAAAAACTGTTTTTT. Translating it yields CASSPPGTGREKLFF.

The V call is TRBV12-3 or TRBV12-4, the J call TRBJ1-4, with unresolved D. This CDR3 spans 12 amino acids. V shed 0 bases and J shed 11 bases, with 7 bases lying between them. For the CDR3, the DNA is TGTGCCAGCAGTTTAGCGACCTCTAAACTGTTTTTT. This gives the protein CASSLATSKLFF.

The V and J genes are TRBV6-5 and TRBJ2-3, with D perhaps TRBD2 (5 bases). The germline V gene has CDR1 MNHEY and CDR2 SVGAGI. This CDR3 spans 13 amino acids. Deletions cut 7 bases from V and 1 base from J, with 9 bases between. The CDR3 here is CASKKEGTDTQYF. The CDR3 DNA reads as TGTGCCAGCAAAAAGGAGGGCACAGATACGCAGTATTTT.

This chain connects TRBV29-1 to TRBJ2-3; D might be TRBD1 or TRBD2, each matching 5 bases. The CDR3 loop spans 13 amino acids. V was pared by 7 bases and J by 4 bases, with 15 bases between. The V gene's germline CDR1 is SQVTM and CDR2 ANQGSEA. The CDR3 spells CSEGGLGADTQYF. CDR3 sequence (DNA): TGCAGCGAAGGTGGCTTGGGGGCAGATACGCAGTATTTT.

The V gene is TRBV29-1, the J gene TRBJ1-4; unclear D gene. V was shortened by 0 bases and J by 7 bases, with 15 bases between the two germline ends. Germline loops: CDR1 SQVTM, CDR2 ANQGSEA. The CDR3 length is 15 residues. The CDR3: CSVEEGGYLGEKLFF. CDR3 nucleotide sequence: TGCAGCGTTGAAGAAGGAGGTTACCTCGGTGAAAAACTGTTTTTT.

The chain combines TRBV6-5 with TRBJ1-2, with D possibly being TRBD1 (5 bases). V was trimmed by 0 bases and J by 8 bases, leaving 10 bases between them. CDR1 is MNHEY and CDR2 is SVGAGI in the germline V gene. This CDR3 contains 13 residues. Written as DNA, the CDR3 is TGTGCCAGCAGTTACTCGTCAAGGGGCGGCTACACCTTC. Protein product: CASSYSSRGGYTF.

The rearrangement joins TRBV7-9 to TRBJ1-3, with a weak D call TRBD1 (5 bases). The CDR3 runs to 16 residues. The V and J ends lost 1 base and 1 base respectively, with 11 bases between them. Germline-derived CDR1 and CDR2 are SEHNR and FQNEAQ (reference sequence). The CDR3 here is CASSLGQTESGNTIYF. In nucleotides, the CDR3 is TGTGCCAGCAGCTTAGGGCAGACAGAATCTGGAAACACCATATATTTT.

This clone appeared once. This rearrangement joins TRBV19 to TRBJ1-5, with D perhaps TRBD1 (5 bases). V lost 6 bases, J lost 6 bases, and 15 bases lay in between. The CDR3 length is 14 residues. CDR1 LNHDA and CDR2 SQIVND come from the germline V gene (reference sequence). The chain's CDR3 is CASSPGGLSQPQHF. CDR3 DNA sequence: TGTGCCAGTAGCCCGGGGGGACTCAGTCAGCCCCAGCATTTT.

The V and J genes are TRBV3-1 (or the pseudogene TRBV3-2) and TRBJ2-7; D gene ambiguous. The CDR3 has 14 residues. V was clipped by 1 base and J by 2 bases, with 9 bases between them. The germline CDR1 and CDR2 sequences are LGHDT and YNNKEL (reference sequence). The CDR3 sequence: CASSQGIGTYEQYF. In nucleotides, the CDR3 is TGTGCCAGCAGCCAAGGGATAGGGACCTACGAGCAGTACTTC.

Details on this clone: One end of the junction is discordant with germline, which a read error may explain. V usage is TRBV20-1 and J usage is TRBJ2-1; 7 bases fit TRBD1. The CDR3 has 11 amino acids. Germline CDR1 reads DFQATT; CDR2 reads SNEGSKA (reference sequence). The CDR3 sequence is CTGQLVNEQFF. The DNA for the CDR3 is TGTACGGGACAGTTGGTCAATGAGCAGTTCTTC.

The chain recombines TRBV5-1 with TRBJ2-2, with TRBD2 matching over 10 bases. CDR1 is SGHRS, CDR2 YFSETQ, per germline. Trimming took 4 bases from V and 2 from J; bases not matched to a gene: 8. The CDR3 loop spans 17 amino acids. CDR3 DNA sequence: TGCGCCAGCAGCCATCAATCTAGCGGGGGAAACACCGGGGAGCTGTTTTTT. Translating gives CASSHQSSGGNTGELFF. Based on the CDR3 plus reference TRBV5-1 and TRBJ2-2, the full variable domain is KAGVTQTPRYLIKTRGQQVTLSCSPISGHRSVSWYQQTPGQGLQFLFEYFSETQRNKGNFPGRFSGRQFSNSRSEMNVSTLELGDSALYLCASSHQSSGGNTGELFFGEGSRLTVL.

The chain carries TRBV4-1 and TRBJ2-7, with 8 bases fitting TRBD2. Germline V gene lookup returns CDR1 MGHRA and CDR2 YSYEKL. The CDR3 consists of 10 residues. Trimming cost V 9 bases and J 7 bases; bases outside gene matches: 2. The CDR3 sequence: CASTGGEQYF. The CDR3 bases are TGCGCCAGTACGGGGGGGGAGCAGTACTTC.

This clone occurred once. The CDR3 protein is CASSQEVTGGWSEQYF. The CDR3, as DNA: TGCGCCAGCAGCCAAGAGGTGACAGGGGGCTGGAGCGAGCAGTACTTC. V and J are TRBV4-1 and TRBJ2-7; 10 bases fit TRBD1. With 0 bases clipped from V and 6 bases from J, the junction kept 8 bases outside the gene matches. The CDR3 is made up of 16 amino acids. Germline V gene data show CDR1 as MGHRA and CDR2 as YSYEKL.

The V call is TRBV3-1 (or the pseudogene TRBV3-2), the J call TRBJ1-6, with 7 bases identical to TRBD1. Per the germline V gene, CDR1 is LGHDT and CDR2 is YNNKEL (reference sequence). This CDR3 is 14 amino acids long. Trimming cost V 5 bases and J 14 bases; bases outside gene matches: 12. CDR3 protein: CASSKRQGTVSLHF. The CDR3 DNA sequence: TGTGCCAGCAGCAAACGACAGGGAACGGTATCCCTCCACTTT.